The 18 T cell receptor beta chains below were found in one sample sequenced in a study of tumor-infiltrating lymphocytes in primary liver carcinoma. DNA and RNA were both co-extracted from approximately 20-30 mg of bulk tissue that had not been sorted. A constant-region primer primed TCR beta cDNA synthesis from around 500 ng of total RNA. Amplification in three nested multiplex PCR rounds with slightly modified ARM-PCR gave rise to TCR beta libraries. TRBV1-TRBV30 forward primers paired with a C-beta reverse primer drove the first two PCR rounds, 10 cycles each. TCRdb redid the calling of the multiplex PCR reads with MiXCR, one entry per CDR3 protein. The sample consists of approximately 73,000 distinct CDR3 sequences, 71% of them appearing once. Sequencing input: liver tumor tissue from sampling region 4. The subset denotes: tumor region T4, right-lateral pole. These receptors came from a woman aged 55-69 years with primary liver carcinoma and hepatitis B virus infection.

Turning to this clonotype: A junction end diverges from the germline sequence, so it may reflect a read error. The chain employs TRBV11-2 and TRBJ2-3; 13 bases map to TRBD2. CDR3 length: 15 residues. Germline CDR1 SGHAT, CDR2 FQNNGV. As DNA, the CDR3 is TGTGCCAGCATCTCGGGACTAGCGGGACAAGATACGCACTATTTT. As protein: CASISGLAGQDTHYF.

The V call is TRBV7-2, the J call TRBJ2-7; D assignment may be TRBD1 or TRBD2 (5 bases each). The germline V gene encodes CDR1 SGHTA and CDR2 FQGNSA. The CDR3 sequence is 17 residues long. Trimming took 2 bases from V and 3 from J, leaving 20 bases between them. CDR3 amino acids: CASSLHPLRDGDYEQYF. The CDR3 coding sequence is TGTGCCAGCAGCTTACATCCGCTAAGGGACGGGGACTACGAGCAGTACTTC.

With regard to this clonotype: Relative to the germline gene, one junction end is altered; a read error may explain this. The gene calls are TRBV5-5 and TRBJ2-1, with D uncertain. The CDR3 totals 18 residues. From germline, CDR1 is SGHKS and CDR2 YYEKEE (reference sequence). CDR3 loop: CASSLGWATDLGINEQFF. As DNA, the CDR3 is TGTGCCAGTAGCTTGGGTTGGGCCACCGATCTAGGTATCAATGAGCAGTTCTTC.

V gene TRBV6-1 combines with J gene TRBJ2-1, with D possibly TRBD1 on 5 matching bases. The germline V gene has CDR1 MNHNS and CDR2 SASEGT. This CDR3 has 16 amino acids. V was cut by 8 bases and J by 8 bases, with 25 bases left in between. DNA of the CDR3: TGTGCCAGCCTCTCCTTTCCAGACAGACATTGGGATGAGCAGTTCTTC. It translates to CASLSFPDRHWDEQFF.

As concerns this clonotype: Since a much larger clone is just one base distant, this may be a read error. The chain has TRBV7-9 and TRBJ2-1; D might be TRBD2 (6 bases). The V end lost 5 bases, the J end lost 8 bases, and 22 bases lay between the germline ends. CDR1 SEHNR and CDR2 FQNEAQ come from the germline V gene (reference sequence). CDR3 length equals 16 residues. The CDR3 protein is CASSREGRRGYDEQFF. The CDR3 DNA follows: TGTGCCAGCAGCCGCGAAGGACGGAGGGGTTACGATGAGCAGTTCTTC.

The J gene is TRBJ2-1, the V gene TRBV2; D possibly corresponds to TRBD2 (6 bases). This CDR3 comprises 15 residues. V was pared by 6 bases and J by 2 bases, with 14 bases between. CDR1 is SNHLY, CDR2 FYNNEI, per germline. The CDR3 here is CASRRDPPTYNEQFF. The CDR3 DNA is TGTGCCAGCAGGCGGGACCCTCCTACCTACAATGAGCAGTTCTTC.

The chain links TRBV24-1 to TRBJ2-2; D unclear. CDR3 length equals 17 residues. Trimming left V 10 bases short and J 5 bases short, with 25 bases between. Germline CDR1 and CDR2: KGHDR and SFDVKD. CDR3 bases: TGTGCCACAAGTTCTCCTAAGGCCTCTACAGAGACCGGGGAGCTGTTTTTT. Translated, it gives CATSSPKASTETGELFF.

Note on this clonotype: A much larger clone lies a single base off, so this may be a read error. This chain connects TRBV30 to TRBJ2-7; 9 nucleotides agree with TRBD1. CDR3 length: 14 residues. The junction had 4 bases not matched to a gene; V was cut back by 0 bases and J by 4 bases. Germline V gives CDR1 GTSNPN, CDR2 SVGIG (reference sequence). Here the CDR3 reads CAWSVGTGWYEQYV. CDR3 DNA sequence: TGTGCCTGGAGTGTAGGGACAGGGTGGTACGAGCAGTACGTC.

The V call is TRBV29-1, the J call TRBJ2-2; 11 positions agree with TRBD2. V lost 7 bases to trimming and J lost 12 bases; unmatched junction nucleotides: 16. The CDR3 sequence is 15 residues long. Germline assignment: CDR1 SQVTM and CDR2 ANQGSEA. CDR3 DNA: TGCAGCGCCCGGGGACTAGCGGCCAACACCAGGAAGCTGTTTTTT. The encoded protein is CSARGLAANTRKLFF.

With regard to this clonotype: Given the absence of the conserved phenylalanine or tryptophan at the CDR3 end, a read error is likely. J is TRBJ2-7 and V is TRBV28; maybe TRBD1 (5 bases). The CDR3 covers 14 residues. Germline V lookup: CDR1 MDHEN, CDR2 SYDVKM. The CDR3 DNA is TGTGCCGGCAGTAAGGCAGGGTCATCCGACGAGCAGTACTTA. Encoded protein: CAGSKAGSSDEQYL.

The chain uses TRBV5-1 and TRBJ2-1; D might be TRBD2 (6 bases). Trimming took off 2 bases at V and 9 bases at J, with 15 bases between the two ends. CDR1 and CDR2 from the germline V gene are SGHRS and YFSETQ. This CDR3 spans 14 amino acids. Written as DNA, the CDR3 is TGCGCCAGCAGCTTCATCGGGAGTAGGAGTGAGCAGTTCTTC. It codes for CASSFIGSRSEQFF.

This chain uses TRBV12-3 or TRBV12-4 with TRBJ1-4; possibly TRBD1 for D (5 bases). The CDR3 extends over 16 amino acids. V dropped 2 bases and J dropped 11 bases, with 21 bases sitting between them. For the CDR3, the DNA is TGTGCCAGCAGTTTAAGGCGGGGACGGACTAGTGAGAAACTGTTTTTT. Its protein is CASSLRRGRTSEKLFF.

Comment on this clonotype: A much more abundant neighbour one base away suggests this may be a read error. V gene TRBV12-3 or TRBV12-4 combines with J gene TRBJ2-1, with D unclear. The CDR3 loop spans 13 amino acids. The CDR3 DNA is TGTGTCAGCAGTCTACTCGAAGAGGCGCCACAGTTCTTC. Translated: CVSSLLEEAPQFF.

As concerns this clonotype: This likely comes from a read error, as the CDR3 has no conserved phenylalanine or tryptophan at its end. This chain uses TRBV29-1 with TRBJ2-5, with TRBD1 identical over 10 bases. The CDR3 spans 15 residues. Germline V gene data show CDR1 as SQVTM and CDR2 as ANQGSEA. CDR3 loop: CGVEGGTGEQETQYL. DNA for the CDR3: TGCGGCGTTGAAGGGGGGACAGGGGAACAAGAGACCCAGTACCTT.

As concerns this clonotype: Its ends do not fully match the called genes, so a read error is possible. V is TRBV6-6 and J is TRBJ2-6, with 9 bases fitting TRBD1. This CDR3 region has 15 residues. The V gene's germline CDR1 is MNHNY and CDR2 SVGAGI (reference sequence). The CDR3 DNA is TGTGCCAGCAGCGTACAGGGGGCTGGGGCCAACGCCCTGACTTTC. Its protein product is CASSVQGAGANALTF.

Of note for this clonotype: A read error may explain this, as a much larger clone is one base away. This CDR3 reads CSVVPSYSEQFF. The CDR3 nucleotides read TGCAGCGTTGTCCCCTCCTACAGTGAGCAGTTCTTC. This chain joins TRBV29-1 and TRBJ2-1; no clear D. Per the germline V gene, CDR1 is SQVTM and CDR2 is ANQGSEA. The CDR3 extends over 12 amino acids.

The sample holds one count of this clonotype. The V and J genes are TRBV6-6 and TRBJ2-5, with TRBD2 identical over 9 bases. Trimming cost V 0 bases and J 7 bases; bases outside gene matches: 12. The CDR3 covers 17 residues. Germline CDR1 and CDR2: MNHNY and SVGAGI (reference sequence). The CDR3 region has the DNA TGTGCCAGCAGTTACTCTGCTGGCGGGAGGGCCGGGGGGACCCAGTACTTC. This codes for CASSYSAGGRAGGTQYF.

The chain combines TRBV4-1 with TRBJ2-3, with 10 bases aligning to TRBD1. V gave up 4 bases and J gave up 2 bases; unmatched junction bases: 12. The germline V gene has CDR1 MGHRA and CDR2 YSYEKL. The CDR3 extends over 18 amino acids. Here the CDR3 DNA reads TGCGCCAGCAGCCGAGATTCGGGACAGGGGATTCTCACAGATACGCAGTATTTT. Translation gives CASSRDSGQGILTDTQYF.